The 13 T cell receptor beta chains below come from one sample, sequenced in a study of control samples from healthy donors and cancer patients. Produced via immunoSEQ multiplex PCR; TCRdb's table is partial and in-frame only. The repertoire includes some 210,000 clones, roughly nine tenths of them detected once, and 1.8% sits in the top ten. Sequencing input: blood. Source of these receptors: a young man in good health.

CDR3 residues: CASSLEGAPGYGYTF. CDR3 DNA sequence: TGCGCCAGCAGCTTGGAGGGGGCGCCGGGCTATGGCTACACCTTC. V usage is TRBV5-1 and J usage is TRBJ1-2, with 7 bases that match TRBD1. The CDR3 covers 15 residues. With 0 bases clipped from V and 4 bases from J, the junction kept 6 bases outside the gene matches. The V gene's germline CDR1 is SGHRS and CDR2 YFSETQ.

The chain is built from TRBV7-3 and TRBJ2-3, with 13 positions matching TRBD2. From germline, CDR1 is SGHTA and CDR2 FQGTGA. The CDR3 is 15 amino acids. With V trimmed by 3 bases and J by 3 bases, 0 bases remained unmatched. The CDR3 here is CASSLTSGGTDTQYF. CDR3 in DNA: TGTGCCAGCAGCTTGACTAGCGGGGGGACAGATACGCAGTATTTT.

The chain recombines TRBV6-1 with TRBJ2-7; TRBD1 matches 9 bases. J gave up 3 bases and V 4 bases, and 10 bases lay outside the gene matches. The germline CDR1 and CDR2 sequences are MNHNS and SASEGT. The CDR3 length is 16 residues. The CDR3 spells CASSVKFPGQGYEQYF. The CDR3 DNA reads TGTGCCAGCAGTGTTAAATTCCCGGGACAGGGCTACGAGCAGTACTTC.

The chain carries TRBV19 and TRBJ1-5; 8 bases match TRBD1. This CDR3 is 15 amino acids long. Germline loops: CDR1 LNHDA, CDR2 SQIVND (reference sequence). The V gene end was trimmed by 4 bases and the J gene end by 6 bases; junction bases not matched to a gene: 8. CDR3 nucleotide sequence: TGTGCCAGTAGTACCCAGGACAGGGTCGGTCAGCCCCAGCATTTT. Translating gives CASSTQDRVGQPQHF.

The CDR3 coding sequence is TGTGCCAGCGGGGCTTACAATGAGCAGTTCTTC. It yields the protein CASGAYNEQFF. This chain uses TRBV13 with TRBJ2-1, with D possibly matching TRBD1 (5 bases). Germline V gives CDR1 PRHDT, CDR2 FYEKMQ (reference sequence). The CDR3 runs to 11 residues. The V end was cut by 8 bases, the J end by 4 bases, with 6 bases between. Looking up the rest from reference TRBV13 and TRBJ2-1 gives the full variable domain: AAGVIQSPRHLIKEKRETATLKCYPIPRHDTVYWYQQGPGQDPQFLISFYEKMQSDKGSIPDRFSAQQFSDYHSELNMSSLELGDSALYFCASGAYNEQFFGPGTRLTVL.

This rearrangement joins TRBV24-1 to TRBJ1-1; TRBD1 matches 9 bases. V shed 2 bases, J shed 4 bases, and the junction held 7 bases outside the gene matches. The germline V gene encodes CDR1 KGHDR and CDR2 SFDVKD. CDR3 length: 16 amino acids. The CDR3 loop is CATSDSPGQGITEAFF. The CDR3 region has the DNA TGTGCCACCAGTGATTCCCCGGGACAGGGTATCACTGAAGCTTTCTTT.

The rearrangement uses TRBV2 and TRBJ2-7; 7 positions agree with TRBD2. CDR1 is SNHLY, CDR2 FYNNEI, per germline. The CDR3 is made up of 14 amino acids. The junction had 11 bases not matched to a gene; V was cut back by 0 bases and J by 12 bases. The CDR3 reads CASSEAPREANRYF. The DNA of the CDR3 is TGTGCCAGCAGTGAAGCGCCCCGGGAGGCCAATCGGTACTTC.

This clone has just one count. The rearrangement uses TRBV4-1 and TRBJ2-7, with 12 nucleotides matching TRBD1. CDR1 and CDR2 (germline): MGHRA, YSYEKL. V was pared by 4 bases and J by 5 bases, with 9 bases of the junction left unmatched. The CDR3 runs to 16 residues. Here the CDR3 DNA reads TGCGCCAGCAGCCGTGCCGGGACAGGGGGCCGGGACGAGCAGTACTTC. Its protein product is CASSRAGTGGRDEQYF.

The chain combines TRBV24-1 with TRBJ2-1; D ambiguous. CDR3 length: 11 residues. Germline V gives CDR1 KGHDR, CDR2 SFDVKD. V was shortened by 6 bases and J by 7 bases, with 6 bases between the two germline ends. In DNA form, the CDR3 reads TGTGCCACCAGTTATATTAATGAGCAGTTCTTC. Translation: CATSYINEQFF.

Here the CDR3 reads CATSDFRGVGANVLTF. The DNA for the CDR3 is TGTGCCACCAGTGATTTCCGGGGGGTCGGGGCCAACGTCCTGACTTTC. This chain connects TRBV24-1 to TRBJ2-6; 7 nucleotides agree with TRBD2. Germline V gene lookup returns CDR1 KGHDR and CDR2 SFDVKD. This CDR3 is 16 amino acids long. After removal of 1 base from V and 4 bases from J, the junction contained 3 bases not matched to a gene.

The rearrangement joins TRBV10-3 to TRBJ2-1; TRBD2 matches at 10 bases. In germline, CDR1 is ENHRY, CDR2 SYGVKD. The CDR3 has 16 amino acids. Trimming took 0 bases from V and 5 from J; bases not matched to a gene: 4. The CDR3 DNA reads as TGTGCCATCAGTGAGTCAAGCGGGGGGGAACACAATGAGCAGTTCTTC. Amino acids: CAISESSGGEHNEQFF.

The rearrangement links TRBV2 to TRBJ2-1, with D perhaps matching TRBD1 (5 bases). Trimming cost V 1 base and J 5 bases, with 15 bases left between them. This CDR3 has 16 amino acids. The germline CDR1 and CDR2 sequences are SNHLY and FYNNEI. The CDR3 loop is CASSEGVQGAHNEQFF. The CDR3 region has the DNA TGTGCCAGCAGTGAAGGTGTTCAGGGCGCCCACAATGAGCAGTTCTTC. The complete variable domain, with remaining parts taken from reference TRBV2 and TRBJ2-1, reads EPEVTQTPSHQVTQMGQEVILRCVPISNHLYFYWYRQILGQKVEFLVSFYNNEISEKSEIFDDQFSVERPDGSNFTLKIRSTKLEDSAMYFCASSEGVQGAHNEQFFGPGTRLTVL.

The DNA for the CDR3 is TGCGCCAGCGCTGGGGAGCCTGGAAACACCATATATTTT. It is translated as CASAGEPGNTIYF. The V call is TRBV10-1, the J call TRBJ1-3; D not certain. Deletions cut 8 bases from V and 2 bases from J, with 10 bases between. CDR1 is WNHNN and CDR2 is SYGVQD in the germline V gene (reference sequence). This CDR3 has 13 residues.